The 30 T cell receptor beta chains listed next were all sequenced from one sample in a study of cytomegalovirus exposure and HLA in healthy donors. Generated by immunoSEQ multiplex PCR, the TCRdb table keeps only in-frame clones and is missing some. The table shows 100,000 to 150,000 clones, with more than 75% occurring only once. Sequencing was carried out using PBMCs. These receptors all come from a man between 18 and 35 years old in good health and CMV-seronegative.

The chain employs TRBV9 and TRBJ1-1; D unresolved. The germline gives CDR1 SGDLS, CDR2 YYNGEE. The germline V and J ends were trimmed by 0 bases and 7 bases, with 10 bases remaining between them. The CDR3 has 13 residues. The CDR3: CASSVDGTGEAFF. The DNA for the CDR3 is TGTGCCAGCAGCGTAGATGGTACGGGTGAAGCTTTCTTT.

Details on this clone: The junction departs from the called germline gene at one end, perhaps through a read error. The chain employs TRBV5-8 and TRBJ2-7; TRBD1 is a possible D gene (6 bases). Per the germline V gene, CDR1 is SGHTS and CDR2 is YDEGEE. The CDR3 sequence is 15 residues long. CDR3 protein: CASSLRSGQGPTANF. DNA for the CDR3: TGTGCCAGCAGCTTAAGGTCCGGGCAGGGGCCGACGGCGAACTTC. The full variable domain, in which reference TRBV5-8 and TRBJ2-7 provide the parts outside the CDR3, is EAGVTQSPTHLIKTRGQQATLRCSPISGHTSVYWYQQALGLGLQFLLWYDEGEERNRGNFPPRFSGRQFPNYSSELNVNALELEDSALYLCASSLRSGQGPTANFGPGTRLTVT.

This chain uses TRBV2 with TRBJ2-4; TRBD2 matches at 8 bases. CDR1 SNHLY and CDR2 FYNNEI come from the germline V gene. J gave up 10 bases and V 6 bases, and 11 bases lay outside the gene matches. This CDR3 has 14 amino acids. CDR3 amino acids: CASREGVRGGIQYF. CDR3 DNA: TGTGCCAGCAGGGAGGGGGTACGGGGGGGGATTCAGTACTTC.

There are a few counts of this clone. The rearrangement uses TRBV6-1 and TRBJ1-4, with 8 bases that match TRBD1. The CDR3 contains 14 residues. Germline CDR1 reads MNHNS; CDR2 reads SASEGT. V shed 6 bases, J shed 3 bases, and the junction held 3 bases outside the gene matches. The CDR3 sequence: CASRRTGSNEKLFF. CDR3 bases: TGTGCCAGCAGGCGGACAGGGTCTAATGAAAAACTGTTTTTT.

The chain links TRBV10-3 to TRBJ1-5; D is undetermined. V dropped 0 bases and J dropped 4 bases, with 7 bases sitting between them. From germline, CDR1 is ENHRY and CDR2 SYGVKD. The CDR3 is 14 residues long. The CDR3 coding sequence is TGTGCCATCAGTGAGTCAGAGGAAAATCAGCCCCAGCATTTT. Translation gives CAISESEENQPQHF.

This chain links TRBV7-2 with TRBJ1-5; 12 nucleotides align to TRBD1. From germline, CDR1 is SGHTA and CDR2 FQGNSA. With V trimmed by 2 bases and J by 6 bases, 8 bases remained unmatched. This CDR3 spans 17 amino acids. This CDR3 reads CASSLSGTGGMSQPQHF. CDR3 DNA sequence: TGTGCCAGCAGCTTATCCGGGACAGGGGGCATGAGTCAGCCCCAGCATTTT.

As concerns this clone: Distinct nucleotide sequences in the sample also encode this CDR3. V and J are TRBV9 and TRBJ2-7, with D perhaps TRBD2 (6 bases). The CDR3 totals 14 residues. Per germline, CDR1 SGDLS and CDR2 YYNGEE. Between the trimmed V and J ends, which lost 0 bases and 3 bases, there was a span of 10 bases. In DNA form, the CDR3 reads TGTGCCAGCAGCGTAGGCGGGAACAGCTACGAGCAGTACTTC. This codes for CASSVGGNSYEQYF.

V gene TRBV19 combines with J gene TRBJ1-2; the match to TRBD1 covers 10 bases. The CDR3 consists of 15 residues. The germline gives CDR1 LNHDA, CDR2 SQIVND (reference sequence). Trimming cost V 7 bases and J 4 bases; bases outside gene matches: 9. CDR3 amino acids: CASTTTGGDSYGYTF. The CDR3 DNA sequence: TGTGCCAGTACTACGACAGGGGGCGATTCCTATGGCTACACCTTC.

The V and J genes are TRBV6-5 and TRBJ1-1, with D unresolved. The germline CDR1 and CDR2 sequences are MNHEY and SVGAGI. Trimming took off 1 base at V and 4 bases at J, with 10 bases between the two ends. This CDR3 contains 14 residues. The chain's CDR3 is CASSYYIEGTEAFF. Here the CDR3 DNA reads TGTGCCAGCAGTTACTACATTGAGGGCACTGAAGCTTTCTTT.

For the CDR3, the DNA is TGTGCCAGCAGTTACTCGAGAGTGGAGGGCTACACCTTC. Protein sequence: CASSYSRVEGYTF. This sequence joins TRBV6-5 and TRBJ1-2; D remains unclear. The CDR3 is made up of 13 amino acids. CDR1 is MNHEY, CDR2 SVGAGI, per germline. Trimming removed 0 bases from V and 8 bases from J, with 10 bases in between.

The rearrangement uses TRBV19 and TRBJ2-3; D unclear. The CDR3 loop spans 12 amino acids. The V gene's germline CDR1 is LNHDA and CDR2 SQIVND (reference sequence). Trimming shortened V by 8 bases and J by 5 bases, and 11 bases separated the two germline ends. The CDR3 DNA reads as TGTGCCAGTGACCGACCGGGAGATACGCAGTATTTT. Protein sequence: CASDRPGDTQYF.

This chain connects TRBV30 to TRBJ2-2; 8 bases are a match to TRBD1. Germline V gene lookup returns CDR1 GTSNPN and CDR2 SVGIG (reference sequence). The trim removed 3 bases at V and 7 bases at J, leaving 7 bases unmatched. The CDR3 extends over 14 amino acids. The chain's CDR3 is CAWRTDRVVGELFF. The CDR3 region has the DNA TGTGCCTGGAGGACGGACAGGGTAGTCGGGGAGCTGTTTTTT.

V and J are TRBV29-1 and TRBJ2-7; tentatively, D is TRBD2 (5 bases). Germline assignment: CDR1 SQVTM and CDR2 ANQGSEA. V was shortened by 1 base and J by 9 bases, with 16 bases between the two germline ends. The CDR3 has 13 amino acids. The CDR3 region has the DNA TGCAGCGTTGAAGGGGTAGGTGTAGGAGGGCAGTACTTC. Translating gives CSVEGVGVGGQYF.

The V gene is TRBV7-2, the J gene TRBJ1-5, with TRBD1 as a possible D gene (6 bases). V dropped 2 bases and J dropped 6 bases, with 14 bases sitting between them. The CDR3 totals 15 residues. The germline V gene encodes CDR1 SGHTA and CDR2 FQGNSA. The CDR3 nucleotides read TGTGCCAGCAGCTTATCGGACAGACGGAGTCAGCCCCAGCATTTT. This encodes CASSLSDRRSQPQHF.

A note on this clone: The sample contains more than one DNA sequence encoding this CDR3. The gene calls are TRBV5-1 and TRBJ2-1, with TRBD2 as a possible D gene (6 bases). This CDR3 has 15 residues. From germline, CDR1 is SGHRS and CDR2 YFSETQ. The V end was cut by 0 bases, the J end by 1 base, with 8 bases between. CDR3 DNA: TGCGCCAGCAGCTTGGTGGCGGGATCCTACAATGAGCAGTTCTTC. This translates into CASSLVAGSYNEQFF.

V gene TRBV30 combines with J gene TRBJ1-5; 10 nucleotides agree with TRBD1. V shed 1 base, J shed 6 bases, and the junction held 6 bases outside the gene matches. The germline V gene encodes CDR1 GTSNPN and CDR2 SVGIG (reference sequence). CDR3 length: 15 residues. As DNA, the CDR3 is TGTGCCTGGAGTGCCCCGACAGGGGGCGGTCAGCCCCAGCATTTT. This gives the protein CAWSAPTGGGQPQHF.

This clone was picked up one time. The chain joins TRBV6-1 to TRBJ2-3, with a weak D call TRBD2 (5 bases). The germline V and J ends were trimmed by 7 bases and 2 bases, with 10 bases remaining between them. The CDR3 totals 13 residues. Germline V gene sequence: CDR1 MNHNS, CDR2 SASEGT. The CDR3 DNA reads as TGTGCCAGCAAAAAAGCGGCCACAGATACGCAGTATTTT. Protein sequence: CASKKAATDTQYF.

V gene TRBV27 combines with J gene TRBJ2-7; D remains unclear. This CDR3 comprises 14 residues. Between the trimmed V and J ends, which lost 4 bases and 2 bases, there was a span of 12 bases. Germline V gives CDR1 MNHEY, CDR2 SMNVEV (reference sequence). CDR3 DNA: TGTGCCAGCAGTTCAACTCTGACAACCTACGAGCAGTACTTC. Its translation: CASSSTLTTYEQYF.

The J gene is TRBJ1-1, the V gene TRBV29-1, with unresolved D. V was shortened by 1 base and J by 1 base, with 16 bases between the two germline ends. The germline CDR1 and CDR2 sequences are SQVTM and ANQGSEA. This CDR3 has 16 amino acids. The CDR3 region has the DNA TGCAGCGTTGAAGGGAGGATCTGGGAGACGAACACTGAAGCTTTCTTT. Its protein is CSVEGRIWETNTEAFF. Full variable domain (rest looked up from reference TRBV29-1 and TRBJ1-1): SAVISQKPSRDICQRGTSLTIQCQVDSQVTMMFWYRQQPGQSLTLIATANQGSEATYESGFVIDKFPISRPNLTFSTLTVSNMSPEDSSIYLCSVEGRIWETNTEAFFGQGTRLTVV.

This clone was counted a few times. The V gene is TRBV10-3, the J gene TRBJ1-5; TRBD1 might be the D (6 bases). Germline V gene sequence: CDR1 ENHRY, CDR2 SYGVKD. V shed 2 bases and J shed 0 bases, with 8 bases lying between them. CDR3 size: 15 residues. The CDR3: CAISEDRTSNQPQHF. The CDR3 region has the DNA TGTGCCATCAGTGAGGACAGGACTAGCAATCAGCCCCAGCATTTT.

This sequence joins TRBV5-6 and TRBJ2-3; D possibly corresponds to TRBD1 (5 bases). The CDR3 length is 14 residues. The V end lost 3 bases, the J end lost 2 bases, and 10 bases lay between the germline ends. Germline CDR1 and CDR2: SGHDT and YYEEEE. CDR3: CASSSRVVTDTQYF. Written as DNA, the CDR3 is TGTGCCAGCAGCTCCAGGGTTGTCACAGATACGCAGTATTTT. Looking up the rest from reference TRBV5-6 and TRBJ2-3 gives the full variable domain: DAGVTQSPTHLIKTRGQQVTLRCSPKSGHDTVSWYQQALGQGPQFIFQYYEEEERQRGNFPDRFSGHQFPNYSSELNVNALLLGDSALYLCASSSRVVTDTQYFGPGTRLTVL.

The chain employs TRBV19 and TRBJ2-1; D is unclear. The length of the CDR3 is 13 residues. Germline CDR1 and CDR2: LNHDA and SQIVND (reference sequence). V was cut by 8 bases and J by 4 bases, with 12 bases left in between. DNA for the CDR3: TGTGCCAGTCGAAATCTCAGTTACAATGAGCAGTTCTTC. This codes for CASRNLSYNEQFF.

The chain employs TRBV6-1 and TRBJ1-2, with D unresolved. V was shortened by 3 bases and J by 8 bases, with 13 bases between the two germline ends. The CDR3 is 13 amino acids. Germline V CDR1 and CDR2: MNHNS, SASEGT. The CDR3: CASSEVGEGGYTF. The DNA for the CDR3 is TGTGCCAGCAGTGAGGTAGGAGAGGGCGGCTACACCTTC.

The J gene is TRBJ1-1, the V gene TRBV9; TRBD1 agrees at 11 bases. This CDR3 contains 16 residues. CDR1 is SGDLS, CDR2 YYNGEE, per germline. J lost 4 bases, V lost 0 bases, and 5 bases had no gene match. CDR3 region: CASSVGGQGGFTEAFF. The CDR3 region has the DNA TGTGCCAGCAGCGTAGGGGGACAGGGGGGTTTCACTGAAGCTTTCTTT.

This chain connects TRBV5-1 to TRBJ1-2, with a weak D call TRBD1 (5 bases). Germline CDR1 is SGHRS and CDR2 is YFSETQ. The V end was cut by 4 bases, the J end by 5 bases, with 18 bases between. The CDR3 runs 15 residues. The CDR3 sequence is CASSRGGDGPYGYTF. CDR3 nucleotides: TGCGCCAGCAGCCGAGGAGGGGACGGTCCTTATGGCTACACCTTC. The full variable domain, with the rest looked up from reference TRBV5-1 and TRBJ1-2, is KAGVTQTPRYLIKTRGQQVTLSCSPISGHRSVSWYQQTPGQGLQFLFEYFSETQRNKGNFPGRFSGRQFSNSRSEMNVSTLELGDSALYLCASSRGGDGPYGYTFGSGTRLTVV.

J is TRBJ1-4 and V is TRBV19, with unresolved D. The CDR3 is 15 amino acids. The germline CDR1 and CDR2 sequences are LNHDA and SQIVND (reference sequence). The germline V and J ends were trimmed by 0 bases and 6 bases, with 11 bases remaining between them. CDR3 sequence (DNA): TGTGCCAGTAGTATAGACGCGGTCGGGTATGAAAAACTGTTTTTT. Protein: CASSIDAVGYEKLFF.

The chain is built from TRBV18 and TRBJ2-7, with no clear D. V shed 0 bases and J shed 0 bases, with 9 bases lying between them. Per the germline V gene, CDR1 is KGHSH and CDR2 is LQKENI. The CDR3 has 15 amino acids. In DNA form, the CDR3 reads TGTGCCAGCTCACCACCTGCCAGGTTCTCCTACGAGCAGTACTTC. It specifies CASSPPARFSYEQYF.

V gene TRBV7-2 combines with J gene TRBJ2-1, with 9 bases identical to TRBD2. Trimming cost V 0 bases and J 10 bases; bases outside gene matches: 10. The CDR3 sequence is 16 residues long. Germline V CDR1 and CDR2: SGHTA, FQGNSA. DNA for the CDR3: TGTGCCAGCAGCTTAGCGAAGGCGGGGGGGCTGGGGGAGCAGTTCTTC. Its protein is CASSLAKAGGLGEQFF.

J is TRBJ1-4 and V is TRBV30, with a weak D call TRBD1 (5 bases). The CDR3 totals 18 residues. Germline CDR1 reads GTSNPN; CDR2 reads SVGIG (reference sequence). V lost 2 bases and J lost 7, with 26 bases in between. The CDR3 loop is CAWSPFRGDFSRGEKLFF. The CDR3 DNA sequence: TGTGCCTGGAGTCCCTTTAGGGGCGATTTTTCTCGAGGTGAAAAACTGTTTTTT.

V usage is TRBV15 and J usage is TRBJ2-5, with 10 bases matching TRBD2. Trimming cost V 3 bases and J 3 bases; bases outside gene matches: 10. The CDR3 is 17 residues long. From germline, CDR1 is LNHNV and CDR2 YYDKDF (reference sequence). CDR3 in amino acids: CATSRRRASGGEETQYF. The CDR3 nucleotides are TGTGCCACCAGCAGGAGACGAGCGAGCGGGGGGGAAGAGACCCAGTACTTC.